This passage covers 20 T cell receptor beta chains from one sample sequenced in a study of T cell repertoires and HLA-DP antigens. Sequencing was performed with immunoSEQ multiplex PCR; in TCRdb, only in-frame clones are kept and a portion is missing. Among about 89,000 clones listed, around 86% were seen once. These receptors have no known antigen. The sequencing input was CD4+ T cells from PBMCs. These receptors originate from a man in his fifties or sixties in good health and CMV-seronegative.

The CDR3: CASSLGSGTAGTKRPDTQYF. CDR3 sequence (DNA): TGTGCCAGCAGCTTAGGGTCCGGGACAGCCGGGACAAAAAGGCCTGATACGCAGTATTTT. V usage is TRBV7-6 and J usage is TRBJ2-3; TRBD1 matches at 7 bases. The CDR3 covers 20 residues. J lost 6 bases, V lost 1 base, and 22 bases had no gene match. CDR1 SGHVS and CDR2 FNYEAQ come from the germline V gene.

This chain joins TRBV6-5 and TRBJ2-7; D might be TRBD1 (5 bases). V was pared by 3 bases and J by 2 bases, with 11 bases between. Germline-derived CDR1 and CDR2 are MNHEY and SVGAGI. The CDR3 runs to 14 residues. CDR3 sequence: CASSYDQGTYEQYF. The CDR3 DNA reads TGTGCCAGCAGTTATGACCAGGGAACCTACGAGCAGTACTTC.

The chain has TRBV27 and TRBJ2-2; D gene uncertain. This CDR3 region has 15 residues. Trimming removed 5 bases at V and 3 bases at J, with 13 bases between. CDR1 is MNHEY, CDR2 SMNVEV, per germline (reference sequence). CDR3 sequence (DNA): TGTGCCAGCAGTCCTTCGTTTGGGGACACCGGGGAGCTGTTTTTT. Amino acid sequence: CASSPSFGDTGELFF.

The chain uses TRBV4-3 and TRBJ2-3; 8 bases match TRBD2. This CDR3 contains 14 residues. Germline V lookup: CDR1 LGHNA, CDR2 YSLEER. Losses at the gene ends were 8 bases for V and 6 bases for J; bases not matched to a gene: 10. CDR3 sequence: CASGNSGRGDTQYF. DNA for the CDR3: TGCGCCAGCGGGAACTCCGGGAGGGGGGATACGCAGTATTTT.

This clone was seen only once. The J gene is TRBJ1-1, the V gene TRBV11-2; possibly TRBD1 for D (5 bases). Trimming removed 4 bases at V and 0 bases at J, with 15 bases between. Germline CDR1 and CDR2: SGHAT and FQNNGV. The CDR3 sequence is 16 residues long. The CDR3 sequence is CASSSQGGRMNTEAFF. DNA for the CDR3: TGTGCCAGCAGCTCCCAGGGCGGGCGTATGAACACTGAAGCTTTCTTT.

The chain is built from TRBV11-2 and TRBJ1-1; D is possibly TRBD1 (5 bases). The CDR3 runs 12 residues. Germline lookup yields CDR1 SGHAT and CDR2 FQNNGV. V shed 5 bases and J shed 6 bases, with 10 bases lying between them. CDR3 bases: TGTGCCAGCAGCCGCACGGGGGCTGAAGCTTTCTTT. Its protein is CASSRTGAEAFF.

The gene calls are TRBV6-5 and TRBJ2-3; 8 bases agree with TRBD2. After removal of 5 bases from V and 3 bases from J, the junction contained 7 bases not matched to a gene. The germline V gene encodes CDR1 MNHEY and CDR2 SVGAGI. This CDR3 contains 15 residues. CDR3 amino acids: CASSPAGGRTDTQYF. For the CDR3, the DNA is TGTGCCAGCAGTCCCGCGGGGGGTAGAACAGATACGCAGTATTTT.

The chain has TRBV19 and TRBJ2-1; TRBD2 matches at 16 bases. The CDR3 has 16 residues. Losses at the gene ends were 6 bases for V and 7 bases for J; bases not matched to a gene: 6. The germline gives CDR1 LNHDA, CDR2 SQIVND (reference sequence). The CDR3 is CASRGGTSGRGNEQFF. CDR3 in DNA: TGTGCCAGTAGGGGTGGGACTAGCGGGAGGGGAAATGAGCAGTTCTTC.

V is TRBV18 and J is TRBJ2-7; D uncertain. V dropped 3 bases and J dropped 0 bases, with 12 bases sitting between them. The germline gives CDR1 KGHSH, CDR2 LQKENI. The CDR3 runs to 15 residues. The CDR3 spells CASSPSAIVSYEQYF. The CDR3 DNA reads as TGTGCCAGCTCACCCTCCGCGATTGTCTCCTACGAGCAGTACTTC.

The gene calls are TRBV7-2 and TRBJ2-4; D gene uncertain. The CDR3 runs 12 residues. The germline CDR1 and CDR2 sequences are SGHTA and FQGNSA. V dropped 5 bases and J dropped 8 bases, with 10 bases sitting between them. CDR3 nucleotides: TGTGCCAGCAGCCAATATGGGGACATTCAGTACTTC. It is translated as CASSQYGDIQYF.

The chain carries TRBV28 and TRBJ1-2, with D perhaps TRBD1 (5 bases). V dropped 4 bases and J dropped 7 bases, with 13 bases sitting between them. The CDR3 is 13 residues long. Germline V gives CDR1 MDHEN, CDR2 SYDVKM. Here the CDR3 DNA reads TGTGCCAGCAGTTCAGGGAGGGAGAGTGGCTACACCTTC. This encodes CASSSGRESGYTF.

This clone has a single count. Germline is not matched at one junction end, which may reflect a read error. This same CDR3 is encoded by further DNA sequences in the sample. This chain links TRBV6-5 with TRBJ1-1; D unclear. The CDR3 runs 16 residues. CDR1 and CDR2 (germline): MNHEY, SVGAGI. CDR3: CASSYSGHSSNTEAFF. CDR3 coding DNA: TGTGCCAGCAGTTACTCGGGCCACTCCTCGAACACTGAGGCTTTCTTT.

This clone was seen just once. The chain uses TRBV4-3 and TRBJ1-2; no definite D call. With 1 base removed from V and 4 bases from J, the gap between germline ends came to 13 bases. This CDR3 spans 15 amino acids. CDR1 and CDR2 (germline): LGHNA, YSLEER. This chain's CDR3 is CASSQVYGSPYGYTF. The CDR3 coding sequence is TGCGCCAGCAGCCAAGTGTATGGCAGTCCCTATGGCTACACCTTC.

The CDR3 region has the DNA TGTGCCAGTAGTATTTTGAACCGACAGGGTAAGGATACGCAGTATTTT. It encodes CASSILNRQGKDTQYF. V gene TRBV19 combines with J gene TRBJ2-3, with 7 positions matching TRBD1. Germline assignment: CDR1 LNHDA and CDR2 SQIVND (reference sequence). Trimming removed 3 bases from V and 6 bases from J; junction bases left unmatched: 12. The CDR3 is 16 amino acids.

CDR3 nucleotide sequence: TGTGCCAGCACCTGGACAGCTTACAATGAGCAGTTCTTC. As protein: CASTWTAYNEQFF. The chain is built from TRBV7-8 and TRBJ2-1; D possibly corresponds to TRBD1 (6 bases). This CDR3 comprises 13 residues. Germline V gene sequence: CDR1 SGHVS, CDR2 FQNEAQ. The ends were cut back, 7 bases at V and 4 bases at J, with 11 bases in the middle.

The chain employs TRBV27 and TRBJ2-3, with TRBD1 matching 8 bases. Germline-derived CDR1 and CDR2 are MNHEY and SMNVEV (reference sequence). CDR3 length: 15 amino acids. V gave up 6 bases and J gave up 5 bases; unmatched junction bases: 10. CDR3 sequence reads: CASRANQGAKDTQYF. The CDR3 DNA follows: TGTGCCAGCAGAGCGAACCAGGGGGCAAAAGATACGCAGTATTTT.

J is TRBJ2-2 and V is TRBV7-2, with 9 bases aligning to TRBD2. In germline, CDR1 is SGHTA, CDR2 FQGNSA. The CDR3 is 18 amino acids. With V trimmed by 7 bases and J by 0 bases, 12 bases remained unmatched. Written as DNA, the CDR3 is TGTGCCAGCACCCGGACGGGCGGGGGGGCCTCGAACACCGGGGAGCTGTTTTTT. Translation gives CASTRTGGGASNTGELFF.

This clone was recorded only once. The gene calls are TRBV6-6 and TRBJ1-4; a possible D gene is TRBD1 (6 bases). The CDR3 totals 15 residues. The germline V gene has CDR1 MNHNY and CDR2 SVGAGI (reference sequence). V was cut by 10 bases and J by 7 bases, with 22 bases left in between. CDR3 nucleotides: TGTGCCACCTTCTCCTTCGGACAGCCGACTGAAAAACTGTTTTTT. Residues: CATFSFGQPTEKLFF.

CDR3 in DNA: TGCGCCAGCAGCCAAGATTCTGTCGGAAGCTACGAGCAGTACTTC. Translating gives CASSQDSVGSYEQYF. This rearrangement joins TRBV4-3 to TRBJ2-7; D not resolved. CDR3 length equals 15 residues. Trimming pared 0 bases from V and 3 bases from J, leaving 12 bases between. Germline V gives CDR1 LGHNA, CDR2 YSLEER.

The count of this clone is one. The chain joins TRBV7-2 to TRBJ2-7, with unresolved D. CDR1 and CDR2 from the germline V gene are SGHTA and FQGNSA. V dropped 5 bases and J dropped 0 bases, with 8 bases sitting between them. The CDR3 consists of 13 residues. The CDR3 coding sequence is TGTGCCAGCAGCCTGGGAAACTCCTACGAGCAGTACTTC. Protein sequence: CASSLGNSYEQYF. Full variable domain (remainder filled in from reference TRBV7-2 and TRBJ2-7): GAGVSQSPSNKVTEKGKDVELRCDPISGHTALYWYRQSLGQGLEFLIYFQGNSAPDKSGLPSDRFSAERTGGSVSTLTIQRTQQEDSAVYLCASSLGNSYEQYFGPGTRLTVT.